These T cell receptor beta chains were read from a single sample in a study of blood T cell repertoires in COVID-19. Profiling relied on immunoSEQ multiplex PCR, and the TCRdb table lists in-frame clones only, not all of them. Of over 150,000 clones in the sample, over 70% were seen once. Sequencing was carried out using peripheral blood. These receptors all come from an older woman with acute or convalescent COVID-19. Both conserved end residues are part of each CDR3. Fields, in order: clone size, J gene, D gene, V gene, CDR3 DNA, CDR3 protein. The D gene is left open where the match is weak. Rows may omit the clone size; those that give it use once, few, many or a size class.

.,TRBJ1-5,.,TRBV19,TGTGCCAGTAGTCCCGGGAGGGGTAGCAATCAGCCCCAGCATTTT,CASSPGRGSNQPQHF
.,TRBJ2-7,.,TRBV5-1,TGCGCCAGCAGTCGGTCCGGGGGCTCCTACGAGCAGTACTTC,CASSRSGGSYEQYF
.,TRBJ1-3,.,TRBV11-2,TGTGCCAGCAGCTCGCGGGGCGGAAGAACTGGAAACACCATATATTTT,CASSSRGGRTGNTIYF
.,TRBJ1-1,.,TRBV3-1/TRBV3-2,TGTGCCAGCAGCCAAATCGGGAGTTTTGAAGCTTTCTTT,CASSQIGSFEAFF
.,TRBJ1-2,TRBD1,TRBV19,TGTGCCAGTAGCGGACAGGCGAGTAACTATGGCTACACCTTC,CASSGQASNYGYTF
.,TRBJ2-3,TRBD1,TRBV6-5,TGTGCCAGCCGGACAGGGGGAGATACGCAGTATTTT,CASRTGGDTQYF
few,TRBJ2-4,TRBD1,TRBV19,TGTGCCAGTACCACGGGACAGGGTGGGAACATTCAGTACTTC,CASTTGQGGNIQYF
.,TRBJ2-5,.,TRBV9,TGTGCCAGCAGCGTAGCCCGGGGAGAGACCCAGTACTTC,CASSVARGETQYF
.,TRBJ1-1,.,TRBV5-5,TGTGCCAGCAGCTTGGTTCCGGGAGGTGAAGCTTTCTTT,CASSLVPGGEAFF
.,TRBJ2-7,.,TRBV21-1,TGTGCCAGCAGCAAACGGGGGGAGCAGTACTTC,CASSKRGEQYF
.,TRBJ1-2,TRBD1,TRBV5-5,TGTGCCAGCAGCTTGTCGACAGGGGGCAACTATGGCTACACCTTC,CASSLSTGGNYGYTF
few,TRBJ1-1,.,TRBV6-5,TGTGCCAGCAGGCGGGGTATCAACACTGAAGCTTTCTTT,CASRRGINTEAFF
.,TRBJ1-2,.,TRBV2,TGTGCCAGCAGTCTCCGACAGGCCTATGGCTACACCTTC,CASSLRQAYGYTF
.,TRBJ2-3,.,TRBV5-4,TGTGCCAGCAGCTTGGGGAGGGGGCCGAGGGCCCACACAGATACGCAGTATTTT,CASSLGRGPRAHTDTQYF
.,TRBJ1-5,.,TRBV7-8,TGTGCCAGCAGCTTACTTTCAGGATATAGCAATCAGCCCCAGCATTTT,CASSLLSGYSNQPQHF
few,TRBJ1-1,TRBD1,TRBV19,TGTGCCAGTAGTGCGGGACAGGGGGCCGGGAACACTGAAGCTTTCTTT,CASSAGQGAGNTEAFF
once,TRBJ1-4,TRBD1,TRBV3-1/TRBV3-2,TGTGCCAGCAGCTCGAGGGGGCAGGATGAAAAACTGTTTTTT,CASSSRGQDEKLFF
.,TRBJ1-1,.,TRBV27,TGTGCCAGCAGTTTACTGGGGGGCACTGAAGCTTTCTTT,CASSLLGGTEAFF
.,TRBJ2-5,TRBD1,TRBV9,TGTGCCAGCAGCGAAACACCCGGGACAGGGGGCGCAGAGACCCAGTACTTC,CASSETPGTGGAETQYF
.,TRBJ2-5,.,TRBV2,TGTGCCGCCCTCCGGGACATTGAAGAGACCCAGTACTTC,CAALRDIEETQYF
.,TRBJ2-1,.,TRBV19,TGTGCCAGTAGTATACCCAGCAATGAGCAGTTCTTC,CASSIPSNEQFF
.,TRBJ2-2,TRBD1,TRBV5-1,TGCGCCAGCACCCCCCGGACAGGGGAAACTAACGGGGAGCTGTTTTTT,CASTPRTGETNGELFF
.,TRBJ2-2,TRBD1,TRBV10-3,TGTGCCATCAGTGAGTCCGGGACAGAGGCCCGGGAGCTGTTTTTT,CAISESGTEARELFF
few,TRBJ1-2,.,TRBV14,TGTGCCAGCAGCCAATTCCGGGACTGGAACTATGGCTACACCTTC,CASSQFRDWNYGYTF
.,TRBJ2-7,.,TRBV7-8,TGTGCCAGCAGCTTAGTCGTGGGCTCCTTTTACGAGCAGTACTTC,CASSLVVGSFYEQYF
.,TRBJ1-2,.,TRBV5-5,TGTGCCAGCAGCTTGGCTTGGGGAGCGGGGTATGGCTACACCTTC,CASSLAWGAGYGYTF
.,TRBJ2-3,.,TRBV19,TGTGCCAGTAGTATTTTACAGGGTGCGCAGTATTTT,CASSILQGAQYF
many,TRBJ2-2,.,TRBV7-2,TGTGCCAGCAGCCCGAGGGGGGGAGGCACCGGGGAGCTGTTTTTT,CASSPRGGGTGELFF
.,TRBJ2-3,.,TRBV19,TGTGCCAGTAGTCGGCAGAGGACAGATACGCAGTATTTT,CASSRQRTDTQYF
few,TRBJ1-1,TRBD1,TRBV6-5,TGTGCCAGCGGAAGCAGGGGGACGATGAACACTGAAGCTTTCTTT,CASGSRGTMNTEAFF
.,TRBJ2-3,TRBD2,TRBV29-1,TGCAGCATCAGACTAGCCATGGCAGATACGCAGTATTTT,CSIRLAMADTQYF
.,TRBJ2-1,TRBD1,TRBV6-2/TRBV6-3,TGTGCCAGCAGTTACCACCGACAGGGGAGATCCTACAATGAGCAGTTCTTC,CASSYHRQGRSYNEQFF
.,TRBJ1-5,.,TRBV9,TGTGCCAGCAGCCCAGGCCTCCCAAGCAATCAGCCCCAGCATTTT,CASSPGLPSNQPQHF
.,TRBJ1-1,.,TRBV29-1,TGCAGCGTTTCCGAAGAGGGTATTACGAACACTGAAGCTTTCTTT,CSVSEEGITNTEAFF
.,TRBJ1-1,TRBD1,TRBV9,TGTGCCAGCAGCGTAGGGGGACAGGGACACCAAGAAGCTTTCTTT,CASSVGGQGHQEAFF
.,TRBJ2-2,.,TRBV3-1/TRBV3-2,TGTGCCAGCAGCCGGGGGGCCGGGGAGCTGTTTTTT,CASSRGAGELFF
.,TRBJ2-3,.,TRBV4-1,TGCGCCAGCAGCCAAGTCGCGGGGGCGGACGGGGATACGCAGTATTTT,CASSQVAGADGDTQYF
.,TRBJ2-7,TRBD1,TRBV5-1,TGCGCCAGCAGCTTGGACGGGACAGGGGCGGCCTACGAGCAGTACTTC,CASSLDGTGAAYEQYF
.,TRBJ2-4,.,TRBV5-1,TGCGCCAGCAGCTTGGGAGGAGGGGACCGCGCCAAAAACATTCAGTACTTC,CASSLGGGDRAKNIQYF
.,TRBJ1-5,.,TRBV6-5,TGTGCCAGCAGGGGGGGGCCGAATCAGCCCCAGCATTTT,CASRGGPNQPQHF
.,TRBJ1-2,TRBD1,TRBV5-4,TGTGCCAGCAGCCCACTGGGACAGGACACCTATGGCTACACCTTC,CASSPLGQDTYGYTF
once,TRBJ1-3,.,TRBV18,TGTGCCAGCTCACCAGAGGTAACACTCTCTGGAAACACCATATATTTT,CASSPEVTLSGNTIYF
.,TRBJ1-2,.,TRBV3-1/TRBV3-2,TGTGCCAGCAGCCAAGACAGGGGACTATATGGCTACACCTTC,CASSQDRGLYGYTF
.,TRBJ1-2,.,TRBV5-5,TGTGCCAGCAGCCTCCTCGAGACAGACAGACAATTC,CASSLLETDRQF
.,TRBJ2-1,.,TRBV19,TGTGCCAGCGCTGGACAGCCTTCCTACAATGAGCAGTTCTTC,CASAGQPSYNEQFF
.,TRBJ1-5,TRBD1,TRBV19,TGTGCCAGTAGCAAAACCTGGACAGGGTATAGCAATCAGCCCCAGCATTTT,CASSKTWTGYSNQPQHF
.,TRBJ2-3,.,TRBV6-5,TGTGCCAGCAGTTACTCCGGTCCAGGAATGGGAGATACGCAGTATTTT,CASSYSGPGMGDTQYF
.,TRBJ1-2,.,TRBV19,TGTGCCAGTAGTATTATCCCGGGGTATGGCTACACCTTC,CASSIIPGYGYTF
.,TRBJ1-2,.,TRBV9,TGTGCCAGCAGCCCACTGGAGGGAGAAGGCTACACCTTC,CASSPLEGEGYTF
few,TRBJ1-1,.,TRBV2,TGTGCCAGCAGGGAGGAGTTGAACACTGAAGCTTTCTTT,CASREELNTEAFF
.,TRBJ1-2,TRBD1,TRBV3-1/TRBV3-2,TGTGCCAGCAGCAAAGACGGGACAGAGACCCCCTTCTATGGCTACACCTTC,CASSKDGTETPFYGYTF
.,TRBJ1-2,.,TRBV5-1,TGCGCCAGCAGTAGGGGTGCCCCGAACTATGGCTACACCTTC,CASSRGAPNYGYTF
.,TRBJ1-4,.,TRBV9,TGTGCCAGCAGCGCAGTGGACAGCCAAAAACTGTTTTTT,CASSAVDSQKLFF
once,TRBJ1-5,.,TRBV2,TGTGCCAGCGGAGTTGTTAAGCCCCAGCATTTT,CASGVVKPQHF
.,TRBJ2-4,.,TRBV14,TGTGCCAGCAGCCAAGTCAGAATATTAGCCAAAAACATTCAGTACTTC,CASSQVRILAKNIQYF
.,TRBJ2-5,.,TRBV19,TGTGCCAGTAGTCCGGGACGGGAGGAGACCCAGTACTTC,CASSPGREETQYF
.,TRBJ1-1,TRBD1,TRBV10-3,TGTGCCATCAGCTTGTTGGGACAGCAGAACACTGAAGCTTTCTTT,CAISLLGQQNTEAFF
.,TRBJ1-1,TRBD1,TRBV25-1,TGTGCCAGCAGTCCCGACAGGGGTGTCTTCTTGAACACTGAAGCTTTCTTT,CASSPDRGVFLNTEAFF
few,TRBJ1-1,.,TRBV4-3,TGCGCCAGCAGCCAAGATGATGCAGTCATGAACACTGAAGCTTTCTTT,CASSQDDAVMNTEAFF